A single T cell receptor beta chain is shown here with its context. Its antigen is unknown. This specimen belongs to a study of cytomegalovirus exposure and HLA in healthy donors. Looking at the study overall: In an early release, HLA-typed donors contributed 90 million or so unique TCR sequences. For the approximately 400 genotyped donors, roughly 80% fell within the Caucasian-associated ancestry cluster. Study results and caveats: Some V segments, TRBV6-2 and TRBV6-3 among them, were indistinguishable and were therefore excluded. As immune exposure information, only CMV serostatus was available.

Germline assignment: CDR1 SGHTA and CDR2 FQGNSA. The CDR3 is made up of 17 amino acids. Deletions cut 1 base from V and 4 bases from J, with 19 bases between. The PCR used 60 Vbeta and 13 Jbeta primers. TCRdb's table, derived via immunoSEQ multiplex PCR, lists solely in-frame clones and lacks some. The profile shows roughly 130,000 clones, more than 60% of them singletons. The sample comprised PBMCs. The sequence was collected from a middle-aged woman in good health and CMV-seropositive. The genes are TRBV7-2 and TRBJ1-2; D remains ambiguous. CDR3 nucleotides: TGTGCCAGCAGCTTAGTGGCGGCTACGAATCTACCCTATGGCTACACCTTC. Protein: CASSLVAATNLPYGYTF.